This TCR beta chain appears in the sequencing data of a study of graft-versus-host responses after intestinal transplantation. Note on this clone: Its target is not known.

TCRdb's table, derived via immunoSEQ multiplex PCR, lists solely in-frame clones and lacks some. The data contain roughly 99,000 clones, about 83% of them singletons. The CDR3 has 14 residues. Germline V lookup: CDR1 SGHTA, CDR2 FQGNSA. Between the trimmed V and J ends, which lost 5 bases and 7 bases, there was a span of 17 bases. Study-wide points: Peak GvH clone levels in circulation were associated with early post-transplant HvG declines.

This chain joins TRBV7-2 and TRBJ1-1, with TRBD1 as a possible D gene (5 bases). The source is a human patient who received an intestinal transplant, so some T cells may come from the graft donor. Sequencing used PBMCs, obtained 255 days after intestinal transplant. The CDR3 DNA reads as TGTGCCAGCAGCGTTGGCGGGGGTAAGATTGAAGCTTTCTTT. Amino acid sequence: CASSVGGGKIEAFF.